This T cell receptor (beta chain) was sequenced for a study of CXCR3-negative and CXCR3-positive naive CD8 T cells. A remark on this clonotype: Its antigen is still unknown.

The length of the CDR3 is 17 residues. Germline values: CDR1 SNHLY, CDR2 FYNNEI. Overall study findings and caveats: CXCR3-positive naive cells had more hydrophobic TRB CDR3s than CXCR3-negative naive cells.

It was by 5' RACE with UMI labels that the TRB cDNA libraries were prepared. From the 5' RACE reads, TCRdb lists one entry per CDR3 protein and no DNA. The sample table sets out over 55,000 distinct CDR3 sequences. This clonotype originated in a human donor in good health. Some clones in this sample may be carry-over from other donors' samples. Input material: naive CXCR3+ CD8+ T cells from blood. Documented subset: CD45RO-CCR7+CD27+CD95- naive CD8+ T cells expressing CXCR3 (TNR3+). This chain connects TRBV2 to TRBJ2-7; TCRdb proposes TRBD1, but this gene call is untestable without DNA. CDR3: CASLVTPKQGAVYEQYF.